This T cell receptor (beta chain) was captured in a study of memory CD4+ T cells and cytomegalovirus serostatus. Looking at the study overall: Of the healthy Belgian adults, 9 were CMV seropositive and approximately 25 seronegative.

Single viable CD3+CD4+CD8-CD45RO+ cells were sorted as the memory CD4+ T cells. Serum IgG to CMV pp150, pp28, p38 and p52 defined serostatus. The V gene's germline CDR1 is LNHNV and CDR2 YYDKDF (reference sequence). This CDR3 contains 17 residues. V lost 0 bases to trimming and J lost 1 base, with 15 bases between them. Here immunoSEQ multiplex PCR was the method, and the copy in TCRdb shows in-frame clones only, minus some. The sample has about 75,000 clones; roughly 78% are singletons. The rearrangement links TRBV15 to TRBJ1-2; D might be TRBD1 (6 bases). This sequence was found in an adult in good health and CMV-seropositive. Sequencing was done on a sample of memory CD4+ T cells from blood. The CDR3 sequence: CATSRDLGQRINYGYTF. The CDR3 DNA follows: TGTGCCACCAGCAGAGATCTAGGACAGAGAATTAACTATGGCTACACCTTC.